This TCR beta chain was recorded in a study of T cell changes during pregnancy in multiple sclerosis. The V gene's germline CDR1 is SGHTA and CDR2 FQGNSA. This CDR3 is 15 amino acids long. The germline V and J ends were trimmed by 1 base and 10 bases, with 17 bases remaining between them. Only in-frame clones appear in the TCRdb table, and some are missing; sequencing was by immunoSEQ multiplex PCR. The sample lists approximately 57,000 clones, roughly 90% seen once, with 3.6% in the top ten. This rearrangement joins TRBV7-2 to TRBJ2-1; D perhaps matches TRBD1 (6 bases). The input for sequencing was peripheral blood, taken after pregnancy. This receptor was obtained from a female donor in good health, enrolled as a control in a pregnancy study. Written as DNA, the CDR3 is TGTGCCAGCAGCTTAGGGTCCAATGCTGGGGGCGAGCAGTTCTTC. This sequence encodes CASSLGSNAGGEQFF. The whole variable domain, remainder taken from reference TRBV7-2 and TRBJ2-1, is GAGVSQSPSNKVTEKGKDVELRCDPISGHTALYWYRQSLGQGLEFLIYFQGNSAPDKSGLPSDRFSAERTGGSVSTLTIQRTQQEDSAVYLCASSLGSNAGGEQFFGPGTRLTVL.